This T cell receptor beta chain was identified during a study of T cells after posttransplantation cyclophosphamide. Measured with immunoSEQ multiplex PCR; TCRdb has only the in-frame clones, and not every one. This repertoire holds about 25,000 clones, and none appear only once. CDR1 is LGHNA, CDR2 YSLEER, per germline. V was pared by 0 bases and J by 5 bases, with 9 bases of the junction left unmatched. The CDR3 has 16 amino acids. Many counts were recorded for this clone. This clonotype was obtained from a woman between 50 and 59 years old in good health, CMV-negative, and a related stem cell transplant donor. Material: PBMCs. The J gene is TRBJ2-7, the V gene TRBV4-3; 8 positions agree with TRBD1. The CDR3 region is CASSQDPGQGGNEQYF. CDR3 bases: TGCGCCAGCAGCCAAGATCCAGGACAGGGAGGCAACGAGCAGTACTTC.